This T cell receptor (beta chain) appears in the sequencing data of a study of T cell responses to AZD1222 COVID-19 vaccine. Measured with immunoSEQ multiplex PCR; TCRdb has only the in-frame clones, and not every one. The data hold some 200,000 clones, with 80% to 95% observed a single time. Notes on this clone: What it binds is unknown.

This CDR3 has 15 amino acids. The germline V gene has CDR1 SGHRS and CDR2 YFSETQ. Trimming removed 1 base from V and 2 bases from J, with 12 bases in between. The study, taken as a whole, reports: Clonal diversity may have been underestimated, and the donors were mostly white British, with more females than males.

Sequences were derived from peripheral blood, sampled on day 0 of AZD1222 vaccination. The clonotype originates from an adult in good health. The chain has TRBV5-1 and TRBJ1-2, with D unresolved. CDR3 DNA sequence: TGCGCCAGCAGCTTGTCGGTACAGATCAACTATGGCTACACCTTC. Protein product: CASSLSVQINYGYTF.